Listed below are T cell receptor beta chains from one sample, sequenced in a study of identical twins. TCRdb used MiXCR to reprocess the 5' RACE reads, holding one entry per CDR3 protein. The data show around 480,000 distinct CDR3 sequences, with more than 13% seen just once and approximately 0.9% held by the top ten. These data also formed part of another study, on yellow fever vaccine responses in identical twins.

Sequencing input: CD4+ T cells sorted from blood. These receptors were obtained from a woman aged 18-30 years in good health. Both conserved end residues are part of each CDR3. A D gene is named only where the DNA matches it firmly. The size entry is marked missing in some rows and otherwise reads once, few, many or a size class.

D,V,size,J,CDR3,DNA
TRBD1,TRBV5-1,few,TRBJ1-6,CASSSTGGDSPLHF,TGCGCCAGCAGCTCGACAGGGGGCGATTCACCCCTCCACTTT
NA,TRBV14,few,TRBJ1-5,CASSQDGELLQPQHF,TGTGCCAGCAGCCAAGATGGGGAACTCCTTCAGCCCCAGCATTTT
NA,TRBV7-2,many,TRBJ1-4,CASSLGPGEAGLFF,TGTGCCAGCAGCTTAGGACCAGGGGAGGCAGGCCTGTTTTTT
NA,TRBV3-1,NA,TRBJ1-1,CASSQGRKNTEAFF,TGTGCCAGCAGCCAAGGCCGGAAGAACACTGAAGCTTTCTTT
TRBD1,TRBV6-1,few,TRBJ2-7,CASRSGQGAKYEQYF,TGTGCCAGCAGGAGCGGACAGGGGGCGAAGTACGAGCAGTACTTC
TRBD2,TRBV6-2/TRBV6-3,NA,TRBJ2-1,CASSSPIPGLAGESGSYNEQFF,TGTGCCAGCAGTTCCCCGATTCCGGGACTAGCGGGAGAATCGGGGTCCTACAATGAGCAGTTCTTC
NA,TRBV29-1,NA,TRBJ2-5,CSVGQLQETQYF,TGCAGCGTTGGACAGCTCCAAGAGACCCAGTACTTC
NA,TRBV6-5,NA,TRBJ2-2,CASSYSGPKGGELFF,TGTGCCAGCAGTTACTCGGGACCCAAGGGCGGGGAGCTGTTTTTT
NA,TRBV5-1,NA,TRBJ1-1,CASSTIGQNTEAFF,TGCGCCAGCAGCACGATTGGACAGAACACTGAAGCTTTCTTT
TRBD1,TRBV5-1,few,TRBJ2-1,CASSMGQGYNEQFF,TGCGCCAGCAGCATGGGACAGGGCTACAATGAGCAGTTCTTC
NA,TRBV2,NA,TRBJ2-3,CASRDGTFTDTQYF,TGTGCCAGCAGAGACGGGACTTTCACAGATACGCAGTATTTT
TRBD2,TRBV20-1,NA,TRBJ2-7,CSAQDPGLANSYEQYF,TGCAGTGCTCAGGACCCGGGACTAGCGAACTCCTACGAGCAGTACTTC
NA,TRBV20-1,few,TRBJ2-2,CSASLASANTGELFF,TGCAGTGCTAGTTTGGCTAGCGCGAACACCGGGGAGCTGTTTTTT
TRBD1,TRBV25-1,few,TRBJ2-1,CASAMLDRGYNEQFF,TGTGCCAGCGCTATGTTGGACAGGGGCTACAATGAGCAGTTCTTC
TRBD1,TRBV28,few,TRBJ2-1,CASRSAGTGFKNEQFF,TGTGCCAGCAGATCCGCCGGGACAGGGTTTAAGAATGAGCAGTTCTTC
NA,TRBV28,NA,TRBJ1-1,CASSLGAHTEAFF,TGTGCCAGCAGTTTGGGGGCGCACACTGAAGCTTTCTTT
TRBD2,TRBV14,once,TRBJ2-1,CASSPLRLAGGYNEQFF,TGTGCCAGCAGCCCGTTAAGACTAGCGGGAGGCTACAATGAGCAGTTCTTC
NA,TRBV6-1,NA,TRBJ2-6,CASSKTGRGSGANVLTF,TGTGCCAGCAGTAAAACAGGGAGAGGCTCTGGGGCCAACGTCCTGACTTTC
NA,TRBV3-1,NA,TRBJ2-7,CASSQADSTEQYF,TGTGCCAGCAGCCAAGCCGATTCGACTGAGCAGTACTTC
TRBD1,TRBV7-3,NA,TRBJ2-2,CASSRARGPGAGELFF,TGTGCCAGCAGCCGTGCGAGGGGGCCAGGGGCCGGGGAGCTGTTTTTT
TRBD2,TRBV6-2/TRBV6-3,NA,TRBJ2-7,CASSYSHSGRNYEQYF,TGTGCCAGCAGTTACTCCCATAGCGGGAGGAACTACGAGCAGTACTTC
TRBD2,TRBV7-8,many,TRBJ2-7,CASTDRETSGRALQYF,TGTGCCAGCACGGATAGGGAGACTAGCGGGAGGGCGCTACAGTACTTC
TRBD1,TRBV29-1,NA,TRBJ2-7,CSVGTGGYPYEQYF,TGCAGCGTAGGGACAGGGGGCTATCCCTACGAGCAGTACTTC
TRBD2,TRBV29-1,few,TRBJ2-5,CSVEFASGRLETQYF,TGCAGCGTTGAATTTGCTAGCGGGAGGTTGGAGACCCAGTACTTC
TRBD2,TRBV3-1,NA,TRBJ2-1,CASQTSGSWNEQFF,TGTGCCAGCCAGACTAGCGGGAGTTGGAATGAGCAGTTCTTC
TRBD1,TRBV5-1,few,TRBJ2-7,CASSRGTGLAYEQYF,TGCGCCAGCAGCCGAGGGACAGGGCTTGCCTACGAGCAGTACTTC
NA,TRBV7-2,NA,TRBJ2-2,CASSLVLTATGELFF,TGTGCCAGCAGCTTAGTATTGACAGCCACCGGGGAGCTGTTTTTT
NA,TRBV15,few,TRBJ2-7,CATSSHFEQYF,TGTGCCACCAGCTCGCACTTTGAGCAGTACTTC
NA,TRBV2,NA,TRBJ1-1,CASRETGKINTEAFF,TGTGCCAGCAGGGAAACAGGGAAAATAAACACTGAAGCTTTCTTT
NA,TRBV7-2,few,TRBJ2-1,CASSLRQGPHEQFF,TGTGCCAGCAGCTTACGTCAGGGGCCCCATGAGCAGTTCTTC
TRBD2,TRBV20-1,few,TRBJ2-3,CSARALAVTDTQYF,TGCAGTGCTAGAGCACTAGCGGTTACAGATACGCAGTATTTT
NA,TRBV29-1,NA,TRBJ2-1,CSVTGAQSSYNEQFF,TGCAGCGTTACGGGGGCTCAGAGCTCCTACAATGAGCAGTTCTTC
NA,TRBV20-1,many,TRBJ1-1,CSALGRTEAFF,TGCAGTGCGCTAGGCCGCACTGAGGCTTTCTTT
TRBD1,TRBV5-1,few,TRBJ2-3,CASRVTGQATTDTQYF,TGCGCCAGCAGAGTTACGGGACAGGCGACCACAGATACGCAGTATTTT
NA,TRBV6-2/TRBV6-3,few,TRBJ2-7,CASRDSESYEQYF,TGTGCCAGCAGGGACAGCGAGTCCTACGAGCAGTACTTC
TRBD2,TRBV2,few,TRBJ2-1,CASTEREGPNEQFF,TGTGCCAGCACGGAGCGGGAGGGCCCTAATGAGCAGTTCTTC
NA,TRBV5-1,few,TRBJ2-3,CATTPGDRSTDTQYF,TGCGCCACCACCCCGGGGGATCGGTCCACAGATACGCAGTATTTT
NA,TRBV11-1,few,TRBJ1-1,CASSQAVNTEAFF,TGTGCCAGCAGCCAAGCAGTGAACACTGAAGCTTTCTTT
TRBD2,TRBV6-1,NA,TRBJ2-4,CASSSQGGVKNIQYF,TGTGCCAGCAGCTCCCAGGGAGGGGTGAAAAACATTCAGTACTTC
NA,TRBV2,many,TRBJ1-5,CASSVWGSNQPQHF,TGTGCCAGCAGTGTATGGGGGAGCAATCAGCCCCAGCATTTT
TRBD2,TRBV11-2,NA,TRBJ2-4,CASSEGLAGVTQYF,TGTGCCAGCAGCGAGGGACTAGCGGGAGTCACTCAGTACTTC
NA,TRBV27,many,TRBJ1-1,CASRRPNTEAFF,TGTGCCAGCAGGAGACCGAACACTGAAGCTTTCTTT
TRBD1,TRBV6-1,NA,TRBJ2-7,CASSSIGTASYEQYF,TGTGCCAGCAGCTCGATCGGGACAGCCTCCTACGAGCAGTACTTC
NA,TRBV7-2,NA,TRBJ2-1,CASSFTGTPYNEQFF,TGTGCCAGCAGCTTCACCGGGACCCCCTACAATGAGCAGTTCTTC
NA,TRBV27,few,TRBJ2-7,CASSPYLLPYEQYF,TGTGCCAGCAGTCCTTACCTACTCCCGTACGAGCAGTACTTC
TRBD2,TRBV3-1,NA,TRBJ2-7,CASSGTSGGVQYF,TGTGCCAGCAGCGGGACTAGCGGAGGGGTGCAGTACTTC
NA,TRBV24-1,NA,TRBJ2-7,CATSDSAGPYEQYF,TGTGCCACCAGTGATTCGGCAGGACCCTACGAGCAGTACTTC
NA,TRBV12-3/TRBV12-4,few,TRBJ1-2,CASRKTGGYTF,TGTGCCAGCAGGAAGACCGGTGGCTACACCTTC
NA,TRBV7-9,few,TRBJ1-5,CASSPNRGGGRAAPQHF,TGTGCCAGCAGCCCAAATCGGGGTGGGGGAAGGGCTGCGCCCCAGCATTTT
NA,TRBV28,few,TRBJ2-7,CASSRGTGPHYEQYF,TGTGCCAGCAGTCGCGGCACCGGGCCCCACTACGAGCAGTACTTC
NA,TRBV10-3,many,TRBJ2-2,CAISESTGVTGELFF,TGTGCCATCAGTGAATCGACGGGGGTTACCGGGGAGCTGTTTTTT
NA,TRBV25-1,few,TRBJ1-6,CASSEQRVNSPLHF,TGTGCCAGCAGTGAACAAAGGGTTAATTCACCCCTCCACTTT